The 10 T cell receptor beta chains below were found in one sample sequenced in a study of CD8+ T cells in alopecia areata. Investigators isolated RNA and reverse transcribed it into cDNA to act as the sequencing template. Sequenced by immunoSEQ multiplex PCR; TCRdb stores in-frame clones only, minus some. This sample has 150,000 to 200,000 clones; about 66% occur once, and the top ten carry roughly 10%. The input for sequencing was CD8+ T cells sorted from blood, taken at week 0. The receptors were gathered from a human donor with alopecia areata.

The V call is TRBV5-6, the J call TRBJ1-5; D remains unclear. Trimming took 4 bases from V and 3 from J, leaving 8 bases between them. Looked up from germline, CDR1 is SGHDT and CDR2 is YYEEEE. This CDR3 has 13 amino acids. The CDR3 is CASSQQTNQPQHF. CDR3 DNA sequence: TGTGCCAGCAGCCAACAGACCAATCAGCCCCAGCATTTT.

The chain recombines TRBV5-1 with TRBJ2-7; 9 positions agree with TRBD1. In germline, CDR1 is SGHRS, CDR2 YFSETQ. Trimming at V came to 3 bases and at J to 2 bases, leaving 3 bases not matched to a gene. The CDR3 covers 14 residues. The CDR3 loop is CASSSDRGPYEQYF. The CDR3 bases are TGCGCCAGCAGCTCGGACAGGGGTCCCTACGAGCAGTACTTC.

The chain couples TRBV13 to TRBJ1-1; 9 bases agree with TRBD1. Germline loops: CDR1 PRHDT, CDR2 FYEKMQ (reference sequence). With 5 bases clipped from V and 11 bases from J, the junction kept 6 bases outside the gene matches. CDR3 size: 12 residues. CDR3 in amino acids: CASSTTGGEAFF. CDR3 coding DNA: TGTGCCAGCAGCACGACAGGGGGAGAGGCTTTCTTT.

This chain connects TRBV30 to TRBJ2-7, with D tentatively TRBD1 (5 bases). Germline V gene lookup returns CDR1 GTSNPN and CDR2 SVGIG (reference sequence). The CDR3 is 10 amino acids. V lost 5 bases, J lost 4 bases, and 6 bases lay in between. CDR3 residues: CAWAGYEQYF. CDR3 in DNA: TGTGCCTGGGCAGGGTACGAGCAGTACTTC. The variable domain in full, completed from reference TRBV30 and TRBJ2-7, reads SQTIHQWPATLVQPVGSPLSLECTVEGTSNPNLYWYRQAAGRGLQLLFYSVGIGQISSEVPQNLSASRPQDRQFILSSKKLLLSDSGFYLCAWAGYEQYFGPGTRLTVT.

The rearrangement links TRBV2 to TRBJ2-7; D is undetermined. Trimming removed 2 bases at V and 0 bases at J, with 11 bases between. Germline CDR1 SNHLY, CDR2 FYNNEI. The CDR3 runs 15 residues. Here the CDR3 reads CASSEMNTHSYEQYF. In DNA form, the CDR3 reads TGTGCCAGCAGTGAAATGAATACACACTCCTACGAGCAGTACTTC. Full variable domain (rest looked up from reference TRBV2 and TRBJ2-7): EPEVTQTPSHQVTQMGQEVILRCVPISNHLYFYWYRQILGQKVEFLVSFYNNEISEKSEIFDDQFSVERPDGSNFTLKIRSTKLEDSAMYFCASSEMNTHSYEQYFGPGTRLTVT.

The rearrangement uses TRBV7-8 and TRBJ2-1; 7 bases are a match to TRBD1. The germline gives CDR1 SGHVS, CDR2 FQNEAQ. Trimming cost V 1 base and J 4 bases; bases outside gene matches: 4. The CDR3 extends over 15 amino acids. CDR3: CASSLGYRGYNEQFF. The CDR3 nucleotides are TGTGCCAGCAGCTTAGGCTACAGGGGATACAATGAGCAGTTCTTC.

The rearrangement links TRBV19 to TRBJ2-7; the D is unclear. V gave up 3 bases and J gave up 6 bases, with 9 bases separating them. The CDR3 is 12 amino acids. The germline V gene has CDR1 LNHDA and CDR2 SQIVND (reference sequence). In DNA form, the CDR3 reads TGTGCCAGTAGTATGGCGAGTGGCGAGCAGTACTTC. Protein product: CASSMASGEQYF.

This clone was recorded once. The chain is built from TRBV6-5 and TRBJ2-1; possibly TRBD1 for D (5 bases). This CDR3 has 14 amino acids. With 5 bases removed from V and 3 bases from J, the gap between germline ends came to 11 bases. Germline V gene data show CDR1 as MNHEY and CDR2 as SVGAGI. This CDR3 is CASSNQDSYNEQFF. In DNA form, the CDR3 reads TGTGCCAGCAGTAATCAAGACAGCTACAATGAGCAGTTCTTC.

The V and J genes are TRBV4-1 and TRBJ2-7, with a tentative D call TRBD1 (6 bases). The germline CDR1 and CDR2 sequences are MGHRA and YSYEKL. Trimming removed 3 bases at V and 0 bases at J, with 12 bases between. The CDR3 runs to 15 residues. The CDR3 is CASSQRDIYSYEQYF. For the CDR3, the DNA is TGCGCCAGCAGCCAGAGGGACATCTACTCCTACGAGCAGTACTTC.

V is TRBV7-2 and J is TRBJ2-7; D perhaps matches TRBD1 (5 bases). Germline CDR1 reads SGHTA; CDR2 reads FQGNSA. The length of the CDR3 is 13 residues. V lost 4 bases, J lost 5 bases, and 12 bases lay in between. The CDR3 coding sequence is TGTGCCAGCAGCTCAGGTCTAGGGGACGAGCAGTACTTC. It encodes CASSSGLGDEQYF.